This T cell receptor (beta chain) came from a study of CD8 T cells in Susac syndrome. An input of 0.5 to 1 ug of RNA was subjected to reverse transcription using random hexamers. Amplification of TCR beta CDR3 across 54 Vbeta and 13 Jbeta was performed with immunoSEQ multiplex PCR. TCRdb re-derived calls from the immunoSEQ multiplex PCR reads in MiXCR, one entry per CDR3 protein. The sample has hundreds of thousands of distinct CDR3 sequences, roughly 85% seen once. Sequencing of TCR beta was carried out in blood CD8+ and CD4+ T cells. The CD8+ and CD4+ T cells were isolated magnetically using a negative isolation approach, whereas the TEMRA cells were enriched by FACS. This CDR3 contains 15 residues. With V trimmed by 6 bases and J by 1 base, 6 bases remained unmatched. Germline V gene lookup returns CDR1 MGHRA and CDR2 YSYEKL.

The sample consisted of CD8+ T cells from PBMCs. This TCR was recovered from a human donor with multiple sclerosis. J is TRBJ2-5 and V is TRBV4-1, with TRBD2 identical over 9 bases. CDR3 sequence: CASRSGGQIQETQYF. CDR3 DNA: TGCGCCAGCAGGAGCGGGGGGCAGATCCAAGAGACCCAGTACTTC.